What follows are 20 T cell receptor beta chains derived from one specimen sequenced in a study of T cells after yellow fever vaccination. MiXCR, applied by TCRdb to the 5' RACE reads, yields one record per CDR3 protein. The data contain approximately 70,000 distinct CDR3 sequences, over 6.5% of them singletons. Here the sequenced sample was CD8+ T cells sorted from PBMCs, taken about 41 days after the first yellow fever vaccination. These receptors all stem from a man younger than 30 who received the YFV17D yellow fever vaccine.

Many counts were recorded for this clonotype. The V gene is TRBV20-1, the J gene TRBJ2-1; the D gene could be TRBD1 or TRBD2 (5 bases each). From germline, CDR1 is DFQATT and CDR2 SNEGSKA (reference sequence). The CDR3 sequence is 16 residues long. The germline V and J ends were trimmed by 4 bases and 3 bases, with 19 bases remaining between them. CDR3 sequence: CSAITGQGGFYNEQFF. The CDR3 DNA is TGCAGTGCTATCACGGGGCAGGGTGGTTTCTACAATGAGCAGTTCTTC.

The CDR3 loop is CASSPLLAEAFF. The CDR3 DNA follows: TGTGCCAGCAGCCCGCTTTTAGCTGAAGCTTTCTTT. The rearrangement links TRBV13 to TRBJ1-1; D is uncertain. CDR1 is PRHDT and CDR2 is FYEKMQ in the germline V gene (reference sequence). The CDR3 length is 12 residues. Trimming shortened V by 5 bases and J by 6 bases, and 10 bases separated the two germline ends.

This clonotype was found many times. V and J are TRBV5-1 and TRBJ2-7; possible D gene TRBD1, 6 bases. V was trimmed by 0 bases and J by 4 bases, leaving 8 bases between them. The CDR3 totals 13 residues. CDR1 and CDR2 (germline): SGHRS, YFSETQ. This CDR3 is CASSLEQGYEQYF. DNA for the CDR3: TGCGCCAGCAGCTTGGAACAGGGATACGAGCAGTACTTC.

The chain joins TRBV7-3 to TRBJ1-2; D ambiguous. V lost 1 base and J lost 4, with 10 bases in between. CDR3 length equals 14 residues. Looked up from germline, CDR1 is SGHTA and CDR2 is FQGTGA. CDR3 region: CASSLNPGIYGYTF. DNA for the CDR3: TGTGCCAGCAGCTTAAACCCTGGAATCTATGGCTACACCTTC.

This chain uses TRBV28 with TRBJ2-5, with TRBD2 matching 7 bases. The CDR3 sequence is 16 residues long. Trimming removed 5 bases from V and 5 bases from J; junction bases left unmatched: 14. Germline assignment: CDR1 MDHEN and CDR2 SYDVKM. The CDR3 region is CASSPPAGPYRETQYF. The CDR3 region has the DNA TGTGCCAGCAGTCCCCCAGCGGGACCTTATCGGGAGACCCAGTACTTC.

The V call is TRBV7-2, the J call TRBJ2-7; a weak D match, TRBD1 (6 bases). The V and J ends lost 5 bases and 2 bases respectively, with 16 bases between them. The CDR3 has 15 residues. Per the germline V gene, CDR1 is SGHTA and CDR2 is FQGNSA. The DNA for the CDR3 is TGTGCCAGCAGCCCGAACAGGGCATCAGCCTACGAGCAGTACTTC. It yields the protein CASSPNRASAYEQYF.

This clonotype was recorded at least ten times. CDR3 region: CASSHWDNGSPYEQYF. CDR3 in DNA: TGTGCCAGCAGTCACTGGGACAACGGTAGTCCCTACGAGCAGTACTTC. This sequence joins TRBV27 and TRBJ2-7; D is possibly TRBD1 (6 bases). CDR1 is MNHEY, CDR2 SMNVEV, per germline (reference sequence). The CDR3 length is 16 residues. V shed 5 bases and J shed 2 bases, with 19 bases lying between them.

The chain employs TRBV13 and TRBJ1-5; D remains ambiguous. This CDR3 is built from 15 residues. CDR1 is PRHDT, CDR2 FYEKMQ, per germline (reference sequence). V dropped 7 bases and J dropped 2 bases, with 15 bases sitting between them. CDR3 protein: CASTLGRYGNQPQHF. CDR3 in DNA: TGTGCCAGCACCTTGGGGAGATACGGCAATCAGCCCCAGCATTTT.

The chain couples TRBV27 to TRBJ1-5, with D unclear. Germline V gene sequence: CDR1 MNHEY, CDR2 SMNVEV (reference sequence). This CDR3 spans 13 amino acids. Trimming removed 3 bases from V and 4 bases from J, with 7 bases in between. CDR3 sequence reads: CASSLRANQPQHF. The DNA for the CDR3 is TGTGCCAGCAGTTTGAGGGCAAATCAGCCCCAGCATTTT.

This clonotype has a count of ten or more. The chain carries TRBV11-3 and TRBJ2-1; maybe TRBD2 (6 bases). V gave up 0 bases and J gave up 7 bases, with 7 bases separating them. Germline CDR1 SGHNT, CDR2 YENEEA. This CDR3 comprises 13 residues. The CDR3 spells CASSLDGGNEQFF. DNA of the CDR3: TGTGCCAGCAGCTTAGATGGGGGGAATGAGCAGTTCTTC.

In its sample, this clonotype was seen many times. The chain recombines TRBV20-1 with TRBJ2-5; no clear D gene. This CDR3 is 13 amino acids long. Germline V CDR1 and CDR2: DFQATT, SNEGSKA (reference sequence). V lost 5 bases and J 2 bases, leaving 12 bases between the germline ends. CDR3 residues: CSARLGSQETQYF. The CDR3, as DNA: TGCAGTGCTCGGCTGGGGTCGCAAGAGACCCAGTACTTC.

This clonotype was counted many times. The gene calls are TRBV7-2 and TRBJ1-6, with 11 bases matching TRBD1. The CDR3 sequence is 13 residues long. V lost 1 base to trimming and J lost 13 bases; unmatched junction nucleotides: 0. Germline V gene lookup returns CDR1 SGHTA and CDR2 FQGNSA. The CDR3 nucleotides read TGTGCCAGCAGCTTAGGGACAGGGGGCCCCCTCCACTTT. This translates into CASSLGTGGPLHF.

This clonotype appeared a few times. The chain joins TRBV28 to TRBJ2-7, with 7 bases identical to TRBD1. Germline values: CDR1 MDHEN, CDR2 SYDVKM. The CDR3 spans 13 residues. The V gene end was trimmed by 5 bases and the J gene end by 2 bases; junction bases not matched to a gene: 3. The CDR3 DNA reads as TGTGCCAGCAGTCGGGACAGTACCTACGAGCAGTACGTC. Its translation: CASSRDSTYEQYV.

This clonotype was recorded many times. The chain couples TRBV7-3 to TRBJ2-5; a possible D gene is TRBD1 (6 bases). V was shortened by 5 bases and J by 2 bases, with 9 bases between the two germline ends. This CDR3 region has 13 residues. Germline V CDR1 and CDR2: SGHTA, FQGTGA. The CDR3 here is CASSAGQQETQYF. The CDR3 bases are TGTGCCAGCAGCGCCGGACAGCAAGAGACCCAGTACTTC.

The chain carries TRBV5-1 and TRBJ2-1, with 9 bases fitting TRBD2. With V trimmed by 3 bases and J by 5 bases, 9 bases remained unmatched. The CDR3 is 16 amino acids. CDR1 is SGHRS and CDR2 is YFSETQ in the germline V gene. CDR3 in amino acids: CASSSRGGDTDNEQFF. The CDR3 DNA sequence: TGCGCCAGCAGCTCGCGGGGGGGGGACACGGACAATGAGCAGTTCTTC.

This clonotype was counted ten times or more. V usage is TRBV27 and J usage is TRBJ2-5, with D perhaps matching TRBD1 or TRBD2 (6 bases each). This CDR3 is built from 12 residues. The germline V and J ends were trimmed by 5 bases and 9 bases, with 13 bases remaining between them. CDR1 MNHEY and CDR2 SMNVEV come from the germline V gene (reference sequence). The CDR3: CASSPGAGAQYF. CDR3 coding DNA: TGTGCCAGCAGTCCGGGGGCAGGGGCCCAGTACTTC.

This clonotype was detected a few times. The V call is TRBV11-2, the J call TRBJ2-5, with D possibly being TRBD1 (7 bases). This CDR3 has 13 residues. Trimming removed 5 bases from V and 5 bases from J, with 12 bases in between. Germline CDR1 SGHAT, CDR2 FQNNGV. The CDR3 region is CASSQTGRETQYF. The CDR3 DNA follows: TGTGCCAGCAGCCAGACAGGGAGGGAGACCCAGTACTTC. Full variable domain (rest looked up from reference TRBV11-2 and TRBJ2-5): EAGVAQSPRYKIIEKRQSVAFWCNPISGHATLYWYQQILGQGPKLLIQFQNNGVVDDSQLPKDRFSAERLKGVDSTLKIQPAKLEDSAVYLCASSQTGRETQYFGPGTRLLVL.

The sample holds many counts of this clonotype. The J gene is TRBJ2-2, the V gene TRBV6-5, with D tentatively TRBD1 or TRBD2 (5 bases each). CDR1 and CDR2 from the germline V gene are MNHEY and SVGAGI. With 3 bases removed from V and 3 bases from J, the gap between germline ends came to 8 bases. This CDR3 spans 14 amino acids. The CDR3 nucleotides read TGTGCCAGCAGTTATGGGGGAGACACCGGGGAGCTGTTTTTT. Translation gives CASSYGGDTGELFF.

The CDR3 spells CASSSKNRGPTDTQYF. CDR3 coding DNA: TGTGCCAGCAGCTCAAAAAATAGGGGGCCCACAGATACGCAGTATTTT. This chain joins TRBV5-4 and TRBJ2-3, with 7 bases lining up with TRBD1. CDR1 SGHNT and CDR2 YYREEE come from the germline V gene (reference sequence). Losses at the gene ends were 3 bases for V and 2 bases for J; bases not matched to a gene: 9. The CDR3 contains 16 residues.

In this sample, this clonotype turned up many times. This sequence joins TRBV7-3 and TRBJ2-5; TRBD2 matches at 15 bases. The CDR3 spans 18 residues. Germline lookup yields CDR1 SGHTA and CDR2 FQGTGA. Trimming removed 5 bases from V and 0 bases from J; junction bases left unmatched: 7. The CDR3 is CASSLGLAGGPDQETQYF. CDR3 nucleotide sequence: TGTGCCAGCAGCCTGGGACTAGCGGGGGGACCCGACCAAGAGACCCAGTACTTC.